The 16 T cell receptor beta chains listed next were all sequenced from one sample in a study of blood T cells in healthy people across ages (dated by TCRdb to the mid-2010s). The library relied on 5' RACE. Data came from an Illumina HiSeq 2500. A second PCR of about 6 to 12 cycles was performed with a sample-barcoded 5' primer and a J-beta primer mix. The raw public reads went through TCRdb reprocessing: fastp at Q25, MiXCR clone calling, in-frame beta chains kept. All rows with the same CDR3 protein become a single entry with the most common DNA and genes. The table for this sample lists about 680,000 distinct CDR3 sequences; around half of them were counted only once. Around a third of the sample is held by the ten biggest clonotypes. Specimen: blood. The source is a woman in her sixties or seventies in good health.

This clonotype was counted only a few times. The rearrangement joins TRBV7-2 to TRBJ2-5; D not certain. This CDR3 contains 14 residues. Germline V gene lookup returns CDR1 SGHTA and CDR2 FQGNSA. V was shortened by 1 base and J by 1 base, with 7 bases between the two germline ends. CDR3 region: CASSLDYAQETQYF. The CDR3 DNA reads as TGTGCCAGCAGCTTAGACTACGCCCAAGAGACCCAGTACTTC.

The sample holds a few counts of this clonotype. The chain links TRBV18 to TRBJ1-1; D is unresolved. V shed 4 bases and J shed 6 bases, with 6 bases lying between them. The CDR3 spans 11 residues. Germline values: CDR1 KGHSH, CDR2 LQKENI. Here the CDR3 reads CASSRAPEAFF. In DNA form, the CDR3 reads TGTGCCAGCTCACGAGCCCCTGAAGCTTTCTTT.

The chain couples TRBV6-6 to TRBJ2-3; D call uncertain. V was trimmed by 1 base and J by 2 bases, leaving 4 bases between them. Germline V CDR1 and CDR2: MNHNY, SVGAGI (reference sequence). The CDR3 runs 13 residues. The CDR3 region is CASSYFYTDTQYF. The CDR3 DNA sequence: TGTGCCAGCAGTTACTTCTACACAGATACGCAGTATTTT.

The chain recombines TRBV30 with TRBJ1-6; D gene uncertain. V lost 7 bases and J 9 bases, leaving 13 bases between the germline ends. Germline CDR1 GTSNPN, CDR2 SVGIG (reference sequence). This CDR3 comprises 12 residues. In nucleotides, the CDR3 is TGTGCCTTGGGAGAAAGTGGTTCACCCCTCCACTTT. This translates into CALGESGSPLHF. The full variable domain, completed using reference TRBV30 and TRBJ1-6, is SQTIHQWPATLVQPVGSPLSLECTVEGTSNPNLYWYRQAAGRGLQLLFYSVGIGQISSEVPQNLSASRPQDRQFILSSKKLLLSDSGFYLCALGESGSPLHFGNGTRLTVT.

The DNA for the CDR3 is TGTGCCAGCAGGGCTCTCGTGACTAGCGTTTACGAGCAGTACTTC. This sequence encodes CASRALVTSVYEQYF. The chain couples TRBV6-6 to TRBJ2-7, with 8 bases that match TRBD2. The CDR3 is 15 amino acids. Germline CDR1 reads MNHNY; CDR2 reads SVGAGI (reference sequence). V trimming: 6 bases; J trimming: 4 bases; junction bases outside the gene matches: 11.

The gene calls are TRBV5-1 and TRBJ1-1; maybe TRBD1 (5 bases). Germline lookup yields CDR1 SGHRS and CDR2 YFSETQ. The CDR3 is 14 residues long. V lost 0 bases to trimming and J lost 5 bases, with 11 bases between them. The DNA for the CDR3 is TGCGCCAGCAGCTTGGGGCTGTGGGGGACTGAAGCTTTCTTT. It yields the protein CASSLGLWGTEAFF.

V and J are TRBV29-1 and TRBJ2-1; either TRBD1 or TRBD2 may supply D (5 bases each). The ends were cut back, 6 bases at V and 9 bases at J, with 9 bases in the middle. Germline lookup yields CDR1 SQVTM and CDR2 ANQGSEA. The CDR3 is 10 residues long. The CDR3 DNA is TGCAGCGTACGGGACGCTGAGCAGTTCTTC. It yields the protein CSVRDAEQFF.

The sample holds a few counts of this clonotype. This rearrangement joins TRBV9 to TRBJ2-2; tentatively, D is TRBD1 (5 bases). Per the germline V gene, CDR1 is SGDLS and CDR2 is YYNGEE. CDR3 length equals 14 residues. Trimming left V 4 bases short and J 5 bases short, with 12 bases between. CDR3: CASSPRVGTGELFF. For the CDR3, the DNA is TGTGCCAGCAGCCCCAGGGTTGGGACCGGGGAGCTGTTTTTT.

The chain recombines TRBV6-5 with TRBJ1-2; D not certain. The CDR3 runs to 13 residues. The V and J ends lost 0 bases and 5 bases respectively, with 7 bases between them. The V gene's germline CDR1 is MNHEY and CDR2 SVGAGI. CDR3 coding DNA: TGTGCCAGCAGTTACTCTTCGCATTATGGCTACACCTTC. Residues: CASSYSSHYGYTF.

This clonotype occurred a few times. The CDR3 DNA sequence: TGCAGTGCTAGAACCCTAGCGGGAGGGTACAATGAGCAGTTCTTC. It encodes CSARTLAGGYNEQFF. The rearrangement links TRBV20-1 to TRBJ2-1; 12 bases align to TRBD2. The V gene end was trimmed by 2 bases and the J gene end by 4 bases; junction bases not matched to a gene: 3. The length of the CDR3 is 15 residues. The germline gives CDR1 DFQATT, CDR2 SNEGSKA (reference sequence).

The V gene is TRBV6-1, the J gene TRBJ2-3, with D perhaps assigned TRBD1 or TRBD2 (7 bases each). There are 17 residues in the CDR3. Trimming left V 10 bases short and J 3 bases short, with 26 bases between. CDR1 is MNHNS, CDR2 SASEGT, per germline. The CDR3 DNA reads TGTGCCAACAGCGCAGGGGGAGGGCGGCACCTGACAGATACGCAGTATTTT. It is translated as CANSAGGGRHLTDTQYF.

The rearrangement links TRBV7-3 to TRBJ2-1; D unresolved. The J call is uncertain, as TRBJ2-7 better fits the DNA end. CDR3 length equals 16 residues. Germline V gene data show CDR1 as SGHTA and CDR2 as FQGTGA. In DNA, the CDR3 is TGTGCCAGCAGCTTACTGGCAGAGAGCTCCTACAATGAGCAGTACTTC. Translated: CASSLLAESSYNEQYF.

This clonotype was observed a few times. This sequence joins TRBV27 and TRBJ2-1; either TRBD1 or TRBD2 may fit D (5 bases each). CDR1 and CDR2 (germline): MNHEY, SMNVEV (reference sequence). The CDR3 spans 14 residues. The V end lost 7 bases, the J end lost 0 bases, and 10 bases lay between the germline ends. The CDR3 region is CASNRGRSYNEQFF. Here the CDR3 DNA reads TGTGCCAGCAACCGGGGCCGCTCCTACAATGAGCAGTTCTTC.

The chain couples TRBV7-3 to TRBJ2-1, with D uncertain. With 9 bases removed from V and 0 bases from J, the gap between germline ends came to 9 bases. Germline CDR1 reads SGHTA; CDR2 reads FQGTGA. The CDR3 runs 13 residues. The DNA for the CDR3 is TGTGCCAGTGCTGTAGGCTCCTACAATGAGCAGTTCTTC. Encoded protein: CASAVGSYNEQFF.

The gene calls are TRBV28 and TRBJ2-1; D might be TRBD1 (6 bases). Per germline, CDR1 MDHEN and CDR2 SYDVKM. The V end lost 5 bases, the J end lost 7 bases, and 18 bases lay between the germline ends. This CDR3 is 15 amino acids long. The CDR3 sequence is CASSLVWTVPNEQFF. DNA of the CDR3: TGTGCCAGCAGTCTTGTTTGGACAGTCCCTAATGAGCAGTTCTTC.

V is TRBV10-3 and J is TRBJ2-1; D tentatively fits TRBD1 or TRBD2 (5 bases each). Looked up from germline, CDR1 is ENHRY and CDR2 is SYGVKD. The V end was cut by 7 bases, the J end by 7 bases, with 11 bases between. This CDR3 spans 12 amino acids. The CDR3 reads CAIKGTGNEQFF. CDR3 coding DNA: TGTGCCATCAAGGGGACGGGTAATGAGCAGTTCTTC.